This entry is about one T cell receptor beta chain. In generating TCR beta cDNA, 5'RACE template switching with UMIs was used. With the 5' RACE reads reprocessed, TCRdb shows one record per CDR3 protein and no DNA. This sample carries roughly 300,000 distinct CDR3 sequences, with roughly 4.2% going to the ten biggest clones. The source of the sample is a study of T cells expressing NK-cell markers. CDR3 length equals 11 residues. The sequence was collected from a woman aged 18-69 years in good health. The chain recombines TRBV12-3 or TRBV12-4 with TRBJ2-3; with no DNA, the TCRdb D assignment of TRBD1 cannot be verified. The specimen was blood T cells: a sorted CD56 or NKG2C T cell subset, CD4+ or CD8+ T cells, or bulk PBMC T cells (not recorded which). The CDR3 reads CASGDKGREYF.